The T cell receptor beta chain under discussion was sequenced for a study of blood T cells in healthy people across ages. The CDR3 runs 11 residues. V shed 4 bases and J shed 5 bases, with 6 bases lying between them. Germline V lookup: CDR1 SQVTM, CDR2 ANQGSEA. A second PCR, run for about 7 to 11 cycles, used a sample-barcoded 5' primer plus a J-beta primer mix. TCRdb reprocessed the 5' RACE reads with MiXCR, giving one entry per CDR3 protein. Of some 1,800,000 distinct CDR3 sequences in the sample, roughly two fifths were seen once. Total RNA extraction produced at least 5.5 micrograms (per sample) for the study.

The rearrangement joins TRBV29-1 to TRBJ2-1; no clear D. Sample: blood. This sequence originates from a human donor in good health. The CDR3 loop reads CSVGAHNEQFF. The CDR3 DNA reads TGCAGCGTTGGGGCCCACAATGAGCAGTTCTTC.